Each of the 4 T cell receptor beta chains below was sequenced from the same sample in a study of early T cells in non-severe SARS-CoV-2 infection. TCRdb called the 5' RACE reads again in MiXCR, with one record for every CDR3 protein. This table holds approximately 70,000 distinct CDR3 sequences, approximately 12% found once. Sequences were obtained from whole blood. The receptor source for this set is an adult who was a healthcare worker with PCR-confirmed SARS-CoV-2 infection or an uninfected control (not recorded which).

The sample holds many counts of this clonotype. The chain is built from TRBV12-2 and TRBJ1-5; TRBD1, the D gene given by the table, was not confirmed from the DNA. TRBV12-2 is a pseudogene. This CDR3 contains 17 residues. CDR3 in amino acids: CASRLAERNRQDQPQHF. CDR3 DNA sequence: TGTGCAAGTCGCTTAGCGGAGCGGAACAGGCAAGATCAGCCCCAGCATTTT.

This rearrangement joins TRBV10-2 to TRBJ2-1; 9 bases line up with TRBD2. From germline, CDR1 is WSHSY and CDR2 SAAADI. V was clipped by 10 bases and J by 7 bases; unmatched bases: 11. CDR3 length equals 14 residues. CDR3: CAIHNGLAYNEQFF. The CDR3 DNA is TGCGCCATCCACAATGGACTAGCGTATAATGAGCAGTTCTTC.

This clonotype was recorded many times. The chain joins TRBV6-2 or TRBV6-3 to TRBJ1-2; D gene unclear. This CDR3 has 14 residues. Trimming took off 6 bases at V and 7 bases at J, with 18 bases between the two ends. Per germline, CDR1 MNHEY and CDR2 SVGEGT. The CDR3, as DNA: TGTGCCAGCAGGCCACCCGGGAGTAAAGTTGGCTACACCTTC. It specifies CASRPPGSKVGYTF.

This clonotype was observed a handful of times. Compared with germline, one end of the junction differs, possibly owing to a read error. V is TRBV28 and J is TRBJ2-7; no clear D gene. This CDR3 has 10 amino acids. Germline CDR1 is MDHEN and CDR2 is SYDVKM. The CDR3 nucleotides are TGTGCTACGGCCTCCCACGAGCAGTACTTC. Translation gives CATASHEQYF.